The 14 T cell receptor beta chains in this list originate from one sample, sequenced in a study of Graves' ophthalmopathy and Graves' hyperthyroidism. Amplified TCR beta CDR3 regions were obtained using RNA transcripts as template. First-round RT-PCR used HTBI primers; second-round multiplex PCR followed. TCRdb fed the multiplex PCR reads into MiXCR, producing one record per CDR3 protein. Counted here are hundreds of thousands of distinct CDR3 sequences, roughly two fifths occurring once; the ten biggest clones make up around 40%. Sequenced material: peripheral blood. These receptors came from an adult man with Graves' ophthalmopathy.

This clonotype was counted a single time. The J gene is TRBJ1-1, the V gene TRBV25-1, with 11 nucleotides matching TRBD1. This CDR3 spans 17 amino acids. Germline V gene data show CDR1 as MGHDK and CDR2 as SYGVNS. With 6 bases clipped from V and 1 base from J, the junction kept 10 bases outside the gene matches. The CDR3 spells CASSQVLGQGENTEAFF. The CDR3, as DNA: TGTGCCAGCAGCCAAGTTCTGGGACAGGGGGAGAACACTGAAGCTTTCTTT.

The rearrangement uses TRBV20-1 and TRBJ1-2; TRBD1 might be the D (6 bases). The length of the CDR3 is 13 residues. Germline CDR1 and CDR2: DFQATT and SNEGSKA (reference sequence). V lost 0 bases, J lost 6 bases, and 11 bases lay in between. CDR3 residues: CSARDNQGNGYTF. The CDR3 coding sequence is TGCAGTGCTAGAGATAATCAGGGGAATGGCTACACCTTC.

This clonotype turned up a few times. The gene calls are TRBV7-9 and TRBJ1-1, with D perhaps matching TRBD1 (6 bases). Germline CDR1 SEHNR, CDR2 FQNEAQ (reference sequence). Between the trimmed V and J ends, which lost 4 bases and 6 bases, there was a span of 15 bases. The CDR3 contains 14 residues. The CDR3 reads CASSSSQGAAEAFF. The CDR3 DNA reads as TGTGCCAGCAGCTCCTCACAGGGTGCTGCTGAAGCTTTCTTT.

This sequence joins TRBV11-1 and TRBJ1-1; no definite D call. The CDR3 contains 16 residues. Germline lookup yields CDR1 SGHAT and CDR2 FQDESV (reference sequence). V lost 4 bases, J lost 0 bases, and 15 bases lay in between. The CDR3 nucleotides read TGTGCCAGCAGCTCCCGCCGGGGAGGGTTGAACACTGAAGCTTTCTTT. Protein sequence: CASSSRRGGLNTEAFF.

This clonotype was seen a few times. The chain recombines TRBV7-9 with TRBJ1-4; 8 bases are a match to TRBD1. The CDR3 consists of 15 residues. Trimming took 5 bases from V and 8 from J; bases not matched to a gene: 10. From germline, CDR1 is SEHNR and CDR2 FQNEAQ (reference sequence). CDR3 nucleotides: TGTGCCAGCAGCGCATTACAGGGGGTTGGAGAAAAACTGTTTTTT. Translating it yields CASSALQGVGEKLFF.

This chain joins TRBV14 and TRBJ1-2, with a possible D match to TRBD1 (5 bases). This CDR3 contains 16 residues. Germline CDR1 and CDR2: SGHDN and FVKESK. V was cut by 1 base and J by 4 bases, with 16 bases left in between. CDR3 DNA: TGTGCCAGCAGCCAAGTGGGACTCCTAGGGACCTATGGCTACACCTTC. It specifies CASSQVGLLGTYGYTF.

V and J are TRBV15 and TRBJ1-2; 7 bases line up with TRBD1. Germline values: CDR1 LNHNV, CDR2 YYDKDF (reference sequence). Trimming removed 8 bases from V and 0 bases from J; junction bases left unmatched: 9. This CDR3 comprises 15 residues. CDR3 loop: CATRQTGTANYGYTF. Here the CDR3 DNA reads TGTGCCACCCGTCAGACCGGGACAGCTAACTATGGCTACACCTTC.

On this clonotype itself: A much more abundant neighbour one base away suggests this may be a read error. The V call is TRBV19, the J call TRBJ1-1; the D gene is possibly TRBD1 (6 bases). The CDR3 consists of 15 residues. Germline V gene sequence: CDR1 LNHDA, CDR2 SQIVND (reference sequence). V lost 8 bases, J lost 6 bases, and 22 bases lay in between. Here the CDR3 reads CASLGRGAGNAEAFF. The CDR3 region has the DNA TGTGCCAGTCTCGGACGGGGGGCGGGAAACGCTGAAGCTTTCTTT.

The chain is built from TRBV7-8 and TRBJ2-7; 11 bases match TRBD1. The CDR3 is 14 amino acids. Trimming cost V 5 bases and J 6 bases; bases outside gene matches: 6. CDR1 is SGHVS and CDR2 is FQNEAQ in the germline V gene. CDR3 sequence reads: CASSPDRGLSEQYF. The CDR3 DNA sequence: TGTGCCAGCAGCCCGGACAGGGGGCTCAGCGAGCAGTACTTC.

This clonotype was observed at least ten times. V usage is TRBV7-2 and J usage is TRBJ2-5; a possible D gene is TRBD1 (5 bases). CDR1 is SGHTA and CDR2 is FQGNSA in the germline V gene. The CDR3 is 15 amino acids. V lost 5 bases to trimming and J lost 4 bases, with 17 bases between them. The CDR3 loop is CASSPDSGPAETQYF. CDR3 DNA sequence: TGTGCCAGCAGCCCCGACAGTGGCCCTGCAGAGACCCAGTACTTC.

The genes are TRBV5-1 and TRBJ2-2; TRBD1 or TRBD2 may be the D gene (5 bases each). In germline, CDR1 is SGHRS, CDR2 YFSETQ. The V gene lost 6 bases and the J gene lost 4 bases, with 19 bases spanning the gap. This CDR3 comprises 16 residues. CDR3 DNA sequence: TGCGCCAGCAAATCGCCCGGGACCGGATTCACCGGGGAGCTGTTTTTT. Residues: CASKSPGTGFTGELFF.

In the case of this clonotype: At one boundary the junction diverges from the germline segment, which might be a read error. The chain joins TRBV24-1 to TRBJ1-5; TRBD1 aligns across 8 bases. This CDR3 comprises 15 residues. Per germline, CDR1 KGHDR and CDR2 SFDVKD. The CDR3 bases are TGTGCCAGCAGTTCCCGGACAGGGCTAAATCAGCCCCAGCATTTT. Translating gives CASSSRTGLNQPQHF.

This clonotype turned up a few times. The chain couples TRBV2 to TRBJ2-5; D is perhaps TRBD2 (5 bases). The CDR3 contains 12 residues. Germline-derived CDR1 and CDR2 are SNHLY and FYNNEI. The V end lost 6 bases, the J end lost 5 bases, and 10 bases lay between the germline ends. CDR3 nucleotides: TGTGCCAGCAGCGGACGAGGGGAGACCCAGTACTTC. It specifies CASSGRGETQYF.

This clonotype has a handful of counts. This chain uses TRBV7-9 with TRBJ2-2; 8 bases align to TRBD2. This CDR3 has 15 amino acids. Germline V gene data show CDR1 as SEHNR and CDR2 as FQNEAQ (reference sequence). The V and J ends lost 8 bases and 6 bases, in that order; junction bases with no gene match: 11. The CDR3 DNA follows: TGTGCCAGCTCACGGGGACTAGTTTGGTCCGGGGAGCTGTTTTTT. It yields the protein CASSRGLVWSGELFF.